This T cell receptor beta chain was documented in a study of shared clonotypes between healthy human individuals. Study as a whole: For every donor, three CD4 naive, three CD4 memory, two CD8 naive and one CD8 memory plates were used.

The naive CD8 population came from CD45RO-negative cells selected for CCR7, without terminally differentiated effector memory CD45RA+ cells. V lost 7 bases and J lost 4, with 12 bases in between. Per germline, CDR1 SEHNR and CDR2 FQNEAQ (reference sequence). The CDR3 runs to 13 residues. Every subset's genomic DNA went evenly onto several immunoSEQ plates. The protocol was immunoSEQ multiplex PCR, while the TCRdb copy is restricted to in-frame clones and leaves out a portion. The sample yields some 2 million clones, about 95% seen once. The receptor was derived from a man younger than 35 in good health. The source material was naive CD8+ T cells sorted from blood. J is TRBJ2-3 and V is TRBV7-9; D ambiguous. CDR3 amino acids: CASTDWASDTQYF. The DNA of the CDR3 is TGTGCCAGCACCGACTGGGCGTCAGATACGCAGTATTTT.